These 16 T cell receptor beta chains came from one sample sequenced in a study of blood T cell repertoires in COVID-19. The protocol was immunoSEQ multiplex PCR, while the TCRdb copy is restricted to in-frame clones and leaves out a portion. The data show approximately 330,000 clones, nearly 90% seen once. Material: peripheral blood. Receptor source: a woman between 40 and 50 years old with COVID-19, enrolled during active disease.

The CDR3 protein is CSVTKLAVYNEQFF. CDR3 nucleotide sequence: TGCAGCGTCACTAAACTAGCGGTATACAATGAGCAGTTCTTC. The rearrangement links TRBV29-1 to TRBJ2-1; TRBD2 matches 8 bases. Trimming cost V 6 bases and J 4 bases; bases outside gene matches: 8. The CDR3 length is 14 residues. Germline V gene data show CDR1 as SQVTM and CDR2 as ANQGSEA.

This clone is a singleton in its sample. The rearrangement joins TRBV27 to TRBJ2-5, with D possibly being TRBD2 (5 bases). Trimming cost V 0 bases and J 2 bases, with 16 bases left between them. The CDR3 is 17 amino acids. Germline loops: CDR1 MNHEY, CDR2 SMNVEV (reference sequence). The CDR3 bases are TGTGCCAGCAGTTTATCGGGTGCGAGCCCGGGACAAGAGACCCAGTACTTC. Residues: CASSLSGASPGQETQYF.

The chain uses TRBV7-9 and TRBJ1-2; 7 positions agree with TRBD1. V was pared by 5 bases and J by 1 base, with 7 bases of the junction left unmatched. The germline gives CDR1 SEHNR, CDR2 FQNEAQ (reference sequence). CDR3 length equals 15 residues. CDR3 sequence (DNA): TGTGCCAGCAGCGCAGGGACAGACCTTAACTATGGCTACACCTTC. Amino acids: CASSAGTDLNYGYTF.

This sequence joins TRBV7-2 and TRBJ1-1; a possible D gene is TRBD1 (5 bases). CDR3 length equals 16 residues. Germline CDR1 and CDR2: SGHTA and FQGNSA. Trimming took off 3 bases at V and 8 bases at J, with 22 bases between the two ends. The DNA for the CDR3 is TGTGCCAGCAGCTTTTTTGTTTTACGTGGGGGGATCGAAGCTTTCTTT. Translation: CASSFFVLRGGIEAFF.

This clone appeared once. The J gene is TRBJ2-7, the V gene TRBV7-3, with TRBD1 identical over 7 bases. This CDR3 contains 13 residues. V lost 2 bases, J lost 7 bases, and 5 bases stayed unmatched. Germline V gene lookup returns CDR1 SGHTA and CDR2 FQGTGA. The CDR3 reads CASSLDRVGEQYF. The CDR3 DNA sequence: TGTGCCAGCAGCTTAGACAGGGTGGGGGAGCAGTACTTC.

The chain couples TRBV7-9 to TRBJ2-3; weak D call: TRBD1 (7 bases). Per germline, CDR1 SEHNR and CDR2 FQNEAQ (reference sequence). Deletions cut 5 bases from V and 8 bases from J, with 14 bases between. The CDR3 loop spans 13 amino acids. CDR3 region: CASSQGGGSTQYF. In DNA, the CDR3 is TGTGCCAGCAGCCAGGGGGGTGGTTCTACGCAGTATTTT.

This chain links TRBV7-2 with TRBJ2-7, with unresolved D. CDR3 length equals 15 residues. CDR1 is SGHTA, CDR2 FQGNSA, per germline. V lost 3 bases and J lost 0, with 12 bases in between. The chain's CDR3 is CASSFSPEFSYEQYF. The CDR3 DNA follows: TGTGCCAGCAGCTTCTCCCCGGAGTTCTCCTACGAGCAGTACTTC.

This clone showed up just once. This chain links TRBV4-1 with TRBJ1-2; the match to TRBD1 covers 8 bases. Germline CDR1 and CDR2: MGHRA and YSYEKL. The trim removed 0 bases at V and 8 bases at J, leaving 11 bases unmatched. The CDR3 loop spans 16 amino acids. The CDR3 nucleotides are TGCGCCAGCAGCCAAGATTCCCCCCAGGGGGCGAAGGGCTACACCTTC. This encodes CASSQDSPQGAKGYTF.

This chain uses TRBV4-1 with TRBJ2-2; 9 bases fit TRBD2. This CDR3 contains 16 residues. V lost 4 bases to trimming and J lost 1 base; unmatched junction nucleotides: 4. Germline-derived CDR1 and CDR2 are MGHRA and YSYEKL. CDR3 sequence (DNA): TGCGCCAGCAGCCTCAGCGGGGGGCGGAACACCGGGGAGCTGTTTTTT. Translated: CASSLSGGRNTGELFF.

The chain carries TRBV5-1 and TRBJ1-1; D is uncertain. The CDR3 is 14 residues long. Germline assignment: CDR1 SGHRS and CDR2 YFSETQ. V lost 1 base and J lost 1, with 8 bases in between. The CDR3 nucleotides read TGCGCCAGCAGCTTGCATGGGCCGAACACTGAAGCTTTCTTT. It yields the protein CASSLHGPNTEAFF.

The rearrangement links TRBV6-5 to TRBJ1-1, with TRBD1 identical over 10 bases. The V and J ends lost 8 bases and 6 bases, in that order; junction bases with no gene match: 6. The CDR3 spans 13 residues. Germline loops: CDR1 MNHEY, CDR2 SVGAGI. The CDR3 sequence is CASEDRGVAEAFF. The CDR3 region has the DNA TGTGCCAGCGAGGACAGGGGGGTCGCTGAAGCTTTCTTT.

The gene calls are TRBV5-1 and TRBJ1-1; 8 nucleotides agree with TRBD1. CDR1 and CDR2 (germline): SGHRS, YFSETQ. V gave up 3 bases and J gave up 5 bases; unmatched junction bases: 9. The length of the CDR3 is 15 residues. Written as DNA, the CDR3 is TGCGCCAGCAGCTCCCCCGGGACAGGTAGGACTGAAGCTTTCTTT. Amino acids: CASSSPGTGRTEAFF. The entire variable domain, with the rest obtained from reference TRBV5-1 and TRBJ1-1, is as follows: KAGVTQTPRYLIKTRGQQVTLSCSPISGHRSVSWYQQTPGQGLQFLFEYFSETQRNKGNFPGRFSGRQFSNSRSEMNVSTLELGDSALYLCASSSPGTGRTEAFFGQGTRLTVV.

The J gene is TRBJ2-5, the V gene TRBV28, with 10 bases identical to TRBD1. The CDR3 spans 15 residues. The germline CDR1 and CDR2 sequences are MDHEN and SYDVKM. V trimming: 6 bases; J trimming: 9 bases; junction bases outside the gene matches: 13. The CDR3 DNA is TGTGCCAGCAGACCCCCCCTGGGACAGGGGAAAGCCCAGTACTTC. It codes for CASRPPLGQGKAQYF.

The chain combines TRBV7-6 with TRBJ2-5; 7 bases line up with TRBD1. The junction had 9 bases not matched to a gene; V was cut back by 6 bases and J by 5 bases. From germline, CDR1 is SGHVS and CDR2 FNYEAQ. The CDR3 runs 14 residues. Here the CDR3 DNA reads TGTGCCAGCAGAGAGACAGGGTTTGGGGAGACCCAGTACTTC. As protein: CASRETGFGETQYF.

CDR3 in amino acids: CASSNQGGVDYGYTF. Here the CDR3 DNA reads TGCGCCAGCAGCAACCAGGGGGGAGTTGACTATGGCTACACCTTC. The J gene is TRBJ1-2, the V gene TRBV5-1; TRBD1 matches 7 bases. After removal of 4 bases from V and 3 bases from J, the junction contained 9 bases not matched to a gene. The CDR3 consists of 15 residues. Germline lookup yields CDR1 SGHRS and CDR2 YFSETQ.

J is TRBJ2-7 and V is TRBV27; 8 bases fit TRBD2. The CDR3 sequence is 16 residues long. Germline V gene lookup returns CDR1 MNHEY and CDR2 SMNVEV (reference sequence). V lost 6 bases and J lost 1; bases outside the gene matches: 11. This CDR3 reads CASRGYSGAPSYEQYF. The CDR3 DNA sequence: TGTGCCAGCAGGGGGTATAGCGGGGCTCCTTCCTACGAGCAGTACTTC.